A selection of T cell receptor beta chains follows, all from one sample in a study of beta chain features in type 1 diabetes. Sequenced by immunoSEQ multiplex PCR; TCRdb stores in-frame clones only, minus some. Of about 220,000 clones listed, approximately 10% are singletons. Sequencing was done on a sample of central memory CD4+ T cells from blood. The receptor source for this set is a man younger than 30 in good health. Each CDR3 is given with its conserved first and last residue. The D gene is left open where the match is weak. Not every row has a clone size; where given, it reads once, few, many or a size class.

J gene,D gene,clone size,V gene,CDR3 DNA,CDR3 protein
TRBJ2-6,TRBD2,.,TRBV7-2,TGTGCCAGCAGCTTGAGGCTAGCGGGAGTTTCTTCTGGGGCCAACGTCCTGACTTTC,CASSLRLAGVSSGANVLTF
TRBJ1-4,.,.,TRBV7-2,TGTGCCAGCAGCTTACCAGGGGTTAGCCTGTTTTTT,CASSLPGVSLFF
TRBJ2-1,TRBD1,few,TRBV5-6,TGTGCCAGCAGCACCCGGGACAGCTCGTACAATGAGCAGTTCTTC,CASSTRDSSYNEQFF
TRBJ2-1,.,few,TRBV14,TGTGCCAGCAGCCAAGACTGGGACTACAATGAGCAGTTCTTC,CASSQDWDYNEQFF
TRBJ1-2,.,.,TRBV5-1,TGCGCCAGCAGTGTCGAGCCAGGGTACTATGGCTACACCTTC,CASSVEPGYYGYTF
TRBJ2-1,TRBD1,many,TRBV29-1,TGCAGCTCCAAAACCGGGACAGGGAATGAGCAGTTCTTC,CSSKTGTGNEQFF
TRBJ2-3,.,few,TRBV27,TGTGCCAGCAGTTTATCGAGGACCACAGATACGCAGTATTTT,CASSLSRTTDTQYF
TRBJ2-7,.,.,TRBV28,TGTGCCAGCAGTTCCCCCTACGAGCAGTACTTC,CASSSPYEQYF
TRBJ2-7,.,.,TRBV18,TGTGCCAGCTCACCACTCTCTGCGGGAAACGAGCAGTACTTC,CASSPLSAGNEQYF
TRBJ2-7,.,few,TRBV29-1,TGCAGCGTTTCGTTCAGCAGCTACTCCCACGAGCAGTACTTC,CSVSFSSYSHEQYF
TRBJ2-2,TRBD1,few,TRBV4-3,TGCGCCAGCAGCCAAGACCTGGGGGACAGGGCGTTTTTT,CASSQDLGDRAFF
TRBJ2-3,.,few,TRBV10-3,TGTGCCACGAATAGGGGAGCAGGGAGCACAGATACGCAGTATTTT,CATNRGAGSTDTQYF
TRBJ2-5,.,few,TRBV7-2,TGTGCCAGCAGCTTAGAGATTAGTCGGCCCCAGTACTTC,CASSLEISRPQYF
TRBJ2-5,TRBD1,.,TRBV7-8,TGTGCCAGCAGCGGGGGACAGGAAGAGACCCAGTACTTC,CASSGGQEETQYF
TRBJ2-3,TRBD1,few,TRBV25-1,TGTGCCAGCAGTGAATCCAGGGGGAAGGAGTATTTT,CASSESRGKEYF
TRBJ1-2,.,.,TRBV18,TGTGCCAGCTCACCCCCGCCCCCTGCGGGCTACACCTTC,CASSPPPPAGYTF
TRBJ1-1,TRBD1,.,TRBV5-1,TGCGCCAGCGGCTCAGGACAGGGCCTAATGGGGACTGAAGCTTTCTTT,CASGSGQGLMGTEAFF
TRBJ1-2,.,.,TRBV30,TGTGCCTGGAGTGTAGGATTAGCTAACTATGGCTACACCTTC,CAWSVGLANYGYTF
TRBJ2-1,TRBD2,.,TRBV2,TGTGCCAGCGGTGGACTAGCGGGAGGGAATGAGCAGTTCTTC,CASGGLAGGNEQFF
TRBJ2-5,.,.,TRBV5-1,TGCGCCAGCAGCGTGCTTCGTAGGGAAGAGACCCAGTACTTC,CASSVLRREETQYF
TRBJ2-1,TRBD2,.,TRBV4-3,TGCGCCAGCAGCCTAGAGTCATCCGTTAGCGGGAGGGCCGGAAGCTACAATGAGCAGTTCTTC,CASSLESSVSGRAGSYNEQFF
TRBJ2-7,.,few,TRBV5-1,TGCGCCAGCAGCTTGATAGTAGACAGCACACACTTCTCCTACGAGCAGTACTTC,CASSLIVDSTHFSYEQYF